Described below is a single T cell receptor beta chain sequence and its context. This clonotype appeared a few times. What this receptor recognizes is not known. Base qualities are not at hand, and no much larger clone is one base apart. The data were taken from a study of response to subunit inactivated influenza vaccine (dated by TCRdb to 2016 to 2019). In terms of the full investigation: The study used deep quantitative T cell receptor repertoire profiling to track responses to a trivalent subunit inactivated influenza vaccine. Results and caveats for the whole study, not just this receptor: The authors suggested that each seasonal influenza vaccination may recruit only a limited number of new T cells.

The sample's time point, from its label and the paper: approximately 40 days after influenza vaccine administration. Library generation was performed with RT-PCR. This sample was sequenced with an Illumina HiSeq 2500. TCRdb reran the public reads through fastp at Q25 and MiXCR, keeping productive beta chains. Merged by CDR3 protein, the rows form single entries marked with the most common genes and DNA. The sample table records about 500,000 distinct CDR3 sequences; over 10% of these occur just once. The top ten clones comprise around 13% of the sample. This material consisted of PBMCs from blood, taken 40 to 50 days after vaccination. This receptor was identified in a man aged 50 to 60 who received an inactivated influenza vaccine. Donor details come from another sample of the same person, matched by shared clones.

The nucleotide sequence is TGCGCCAGCAGCTTGTGGGCCCAAGCGGGAGCCTACAATGAGCAGTTCTTC. This translates into CASSLWAQAGAYNEQFF. In this chain, TRBV5-1 is recombined with TRBJ2-1, with TRBD2 matching 8 junction bases. The CDR3 starts with the cysteine, ends with the phenylalanine, and has 17 residues. Of all the DNA, just the CDR3 is kept, 51 bases in frame from base 1. Compared with germline, V lacks 1 base and J lacks 2 bases; bases without a gene match: 8. Taken from the germline V gene, the CDR1 and CDR2 loops are SGHRS and YFSETQ.